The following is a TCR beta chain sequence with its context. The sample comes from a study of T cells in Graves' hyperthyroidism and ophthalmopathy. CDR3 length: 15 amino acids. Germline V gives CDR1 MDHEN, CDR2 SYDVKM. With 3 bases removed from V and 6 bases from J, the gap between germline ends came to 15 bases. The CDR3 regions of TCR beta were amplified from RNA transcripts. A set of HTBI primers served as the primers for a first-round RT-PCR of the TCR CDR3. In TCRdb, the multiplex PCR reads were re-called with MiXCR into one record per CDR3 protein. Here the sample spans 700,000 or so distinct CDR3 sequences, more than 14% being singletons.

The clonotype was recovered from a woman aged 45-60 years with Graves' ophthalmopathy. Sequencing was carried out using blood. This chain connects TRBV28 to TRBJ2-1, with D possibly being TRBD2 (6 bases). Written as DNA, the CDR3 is TGTGCCAGCAGTTTGTGGGACTCCCGTGGCAATGAGCAGTTCTTC. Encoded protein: CASSLWDSRGNEQFF.